The entry below describes one T cell receptor (beta chain). The data were taken from a study of blood T cell repertoires in COVID-19. Study as a whole: COVID-19 samples collected from the United States, Italy and Spain covered acute and convalescent phases.

In the authors' methods: Cell counts per sample came from amplifying reference gene primers. Data came from immunoSEQ multiplex PCR; TCRdb stores just in-frame clones and leaves some out. For V, J and clone size, that table is used; D and trimming come from the DNA. The repertoire holds roughly 240,000 clones, with approximately 89% as singletons. The CDR3 has 17 amino acids. CDR1 is MGHRA and CDR2 is YSYEKL in the germline V gene. The V and J ends lost 6 bases and 0 bases respectively, with 20 bases between them. The receptor comes from a woman aged 60 to 75 who had recovered from COVID-19. V usage is TRBV4-1 and J usage is TRBJ1-2; the D gene is possibly TRBD1 (6 bases). What was sequenced was peripheral blood. CDR3 residues: CASRDQAQGPSNYGYTF. In DNA form, the CDR3 reads TGCGCCAGCAGGGACCAGGCCCAGGGGCCTTCTAACTATGGCTACACCTTC.